The clone carrying this TCR beta chain occurred a few times. Germline values: CDR1 SGHDT, CDR2 YYEEEE. CDR3 length: 14 residues. The V gene end was trimmed by 4 bases and the J gene end by 5 bases; junction bases not matched to a gene: 6. This sample was taken from a study of radiotherapy plus CTLA-4 blockade in lung cancer. Sequencing used immunoSEQ multiplex PCR; TCRdb keeps in-frame clones, though not all of them. The sample has tens of thousands of clones; 70% to 85% are singletons. It was focal radiation plus CTLA-4 blockade with ipilimumab that patients with chemo-refractory metastatic non-small-cell lung cancer received.

This clonotype was obtained from a human donor with non-small cell lung cancer who had stable disease on radiotherapy plus ipilimumab. The source material was peripheral blood, sampled from a patient treated with radiotherapy plus ipilimumab. This sequence joins TRBV5-6 and TRBJ2-7, with 10 bases lining up with TRBD2. The CDR3 here is CASSLAGERHEQYF. CDR3 bases: TGTGCCAGCAGCCTAGCGGGGGAAAGGCACGAGCAGTACTTC.